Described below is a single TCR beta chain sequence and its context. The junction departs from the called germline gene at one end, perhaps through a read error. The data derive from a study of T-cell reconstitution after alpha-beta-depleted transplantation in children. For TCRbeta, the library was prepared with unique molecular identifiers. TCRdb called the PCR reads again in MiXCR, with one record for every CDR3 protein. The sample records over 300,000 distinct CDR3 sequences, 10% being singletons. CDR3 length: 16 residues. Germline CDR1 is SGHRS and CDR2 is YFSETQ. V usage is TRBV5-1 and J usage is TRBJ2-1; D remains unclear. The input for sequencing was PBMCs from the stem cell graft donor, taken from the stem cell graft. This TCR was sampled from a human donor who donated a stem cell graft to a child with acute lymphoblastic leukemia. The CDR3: CASSLKRASSYHEQFF. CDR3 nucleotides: TGCGCCAGCAGCTTGAAACGGGCCAGCTCCTACCATGAGCAGTTCTTC.